One and the same sample provided the 22 T cell receptor beta chains below, sequenced in a study of blood T cells in healthy people across ages. For the second PCR, which ran for about 6 to 12 cycles, a sample-barcoded 5' primer and a J-beta primer mix were used. TCRdb independently ran MiXCR on the 5' RACE reads; one entry per CDR3 protein. The sample contains about 830,000 distinct CDR3 sequences, less than 80% of which appear only once. The sequenced sample consisted of blood. The receptors stem from a man aged 30 to 45 in good health.

The rearrangement links TRBV7-2 to TRBJ2-7, with D possibly TRBD2 on 5 matching bases. The germline V and J ends were trimmed by 5 bases and 2 bases, with 13 bases remaining between them. Germline V gene sequence: CDR1 SGHTA, CDR2 FQGNSA. There are 14 residues in the CDR3. The CDR3 nucleotides are TGTGCCAGCAGCCCCGGACTGTACGCCTACGAGCAGTACTTC. Its translation: CASSPGLYAYEQYF. The entire variable domain, with the rest obtained from reference TRBV7-2 and TRBJ2-7, is as follows: GAGVSQSPSNKVTEKGKDVELRCDPISGHTALYWYRQSLGQGLEFLIYFQGNSAPDKSGLPSDRFSAERTGGSVSTLTIQRTQQEDSAVYLCASSPGLYAYEQYFGPGTRLTVT.

The chain combines TRBV27 with TRBJ1-4, with TRBD1 identical over 8 bases. V trimming: 5 bases; J trimming: 5 bases; junction bases outside the gene matches: 13. CDR1 is MNHEY and CDR2 is SMNVEV in the germline V gene (reference sequence). CDR3 length equals 17 residues. The chain's CDR3 is CASSVRGRGRTNEKLFF. CDR3 sequence (DNA): TGTGCCAGCAGTGTACGGGGCAGGGGGCGGACCAATGAAAAACTGTTTTTT. The full variable domain, rest sourced from reference TRBV27 and TRBJ1-4, is EAQVTQNPRYLITVTGKKLTVTCSQNMNHEYMSWYRQDPGLGLRQIYYSMNVEVTDKGDVPEGYKVSRKEKRNFPLILESPSPNQTSLYFCASSVRGRGRTNEKLFFGSGTQLSVL.

The J gene is TRBJ2-5, the V gene TRBV10-3, with 9 bases aligning to TRBD2. The V gene end was trimmed by 5 bases and the J gene end by 1 base; junction bases not matched to a gene: 5. The CDR3 sequence is 15 residues long. Per germline, CDR1 ENHRY and CDR2 SYGVKD. The CDR3 spells CAISTGGGAQETQYF. The CDR3 DNA follows: TGTGCCATCAGTACCGGCGGGGGGGCCCAAGAGACCCAGTACTTC.

The table lists this clonotype with a count of one. This sequence joins TRBV6-6 and TRBJ2-3; TRBD2 agrees at 16 bases. V lost 8 bases to trimming and J lost 5 bases; unmatched junction nucleotides: 10. The CDR3 extends over 17 amino acids. CDR1 and CDR2 (germline): MNHNY, SVGAGI (reference sequence). For the CDR3, the DNA is TGTGCCAGCGGACCCGGGACTAGCGGGGGGGCTTTAGATACGCAGTATTTT. This encodes CASGPGTSGGALDTQYF.

The chain is built from TRBV9 and TRBJ2-7; unclear D gene. The CDR3 loop spans 14 amino acids. Germline V CDR1 and CDR2: SGDLS, YYNGEE. The germline V and J ends were trimmed by 3 bases and 6 bases, with 16 bases remaining between them. The CDR3 here is CASSGDGLDAEQYF. The CDR3 DNA reads as TGTGCCAGCAGCGGGGATGGCCTTGATGCCGAGCAGTACTTC.

The chain employs TRBV29-1 and TRBJ1-2; no definite D call. V lost 2 bases to trimming and J lost 5 bases, with 12 bases between them. Germline V lookup: CDR1 SQVTM, CDR2 ANQGSEA. The CDR3 is 13 amino acids. The CDR3 here is CSVESGDQYGYTF. CDR3 coding DNA: TGCAGCGTTGAATCCGGGGATCAGTATGGCTACACCTTC.

The chain uses TRBV27 and TRBJ1-4; the D gene is possibly TRBD1 (6 bases). The CDR3 is 13 amino acids. Trimming removed 6 bases from V and 10 bases from J, with 15 bases in between. The germline V gene has CDR1 MNHEY and CDR2 SMNVEV (reference sequence). The CDR3, as DNA: TGTGCCAGCAGGGAGAACAGGGACGGAAAACTGTTTTTT. As protein: CASRENRDGKLFF. Together with reference TRBV27 and TRBJ1-4, the CDR3 gives the full variable domain: EAQVTQNPRYLITVTGKKLTVTCSQNMNHEYMSWYRQDPGLGLRQIYYSMNVEVTDKGDVPEGYKVSRKEKRNFPLILESPSPNQTSLYFCASRENRDGKLFFGSGTQLSVL.

The chain recombines TRBV10-3 with TRBJ2-7; no definite D call. With 2 bases removed from V and 6 bases from J, the gap between germline ends came to 14 bases. The CDR3 is 14 amino acids. Per the germline V gene, CDR1 is ENHRY and CDR2 is SYGVKD. The CDR3 is CAISEAPEGGEQYF. The CDR3 coding sequence is TGTGCCATCAGTGAGGCCCCCGAAGGCGGCGAGCAGTACTTC.

This clonotype was found a few times. The V gene is TRBV3-1, the J gene TRBJ2-7, with TRBD1 identical over 7 bases. Germline CDR1 reads LGHDT; CDR2 reads YNNKEL (reference sequence). The V and J ends lost 4 bases and 3 bases, in that order; junction bases with no gene match: 6. This CDR3 spans 14 amino acids. This CDR3 is CASSLATGLYEQYF. CDR3 coding DNA: TGTGCCAGCAGCCTAGCGACAGGGCTCTACGAGCAGTACTTC.

V and J are TRBV5-1 and TRBJ2-1, with D hard to call. The CDR3 contains 12 residues. With 2 bases removed from V and 8 bases from J, the gap between germline ends came to 8 bases. Germline values: CDR1 SGHRS, CDR2 YFSETQ. The CDR3 sequence: CASSFSGHEQFF. In DNA, the CDR3 is TGCGCCAGCAGCTTTTCCGGCCATGAGCAGTTCTTC.

This clonotype was found many times. The rearrangement links TRBV20-1 to TRBJ2-7, with D possibly matching TRBD2 (6 bases). CDR3 size: 14 residues. Trimming stripped 3 bases from V and 2 bases from J, with 14 bases between. The germline V gene has CDR1 DFQATT and CDR2 SNEGSKA (reference sequence). CDR3 nucleotides: TGCAGTGCTAGCCATGGTAGCGGAACCTACGAGCAGTACTTC. Its translation: CSASHGSGTYEQYF.

J is TRBJ2-5 and V is TRBV6-5, with D perhaps TRBD1 (6 bases). The CDR3 sequence is 13 residues long. Per the germline V gene, CDR1 is MNHEY and CDR2 is SVGAGI. The V end was cut by 6 bases, the J end by 5 bases, with 13 bases between. Here the CDR3 reads CASRYQGFETQYF. The CDR3 nucleotides are TGTGCCAGCAGATACCAGGGGTTTGAGACCCAGTACTTC.

V usage is TRBV14 and J usage is TRBJ2-5, with 9 bases lining up with TRBD1. V lost 5 bases to trimming and J lost 11 bases; unmatched junction nucleotides: 9. Germline loops: CDR1 SGHDN, CDR2 FVKESK. The CDR3 covers 13 residues. CDR3 sequence reads: CASSEGGQGKQYF. The CDR3 region has the DNA TGTGCCAGCAGCGAGGGAGGACAGGGGAAGCAGTACTTC. The full variable domain, with the rest looked up from reference TRBV14 and TRBJ2-5, is EAGVTQFPSHSVIEKGQTVTLRCDPISGHDNLYWYRRVMGKEIKFLLHFVKESKQDESGMPNNRFLAERTGGTYSTLKVQPAELEDSGVYFCASSEGGQGKQYFGPGTRLLVL.

V gene TRBV20-1 combines with J gene TRBJ1-1; D is uncertain. The germline CDR1 and CDR2 sequences are DFQATT and SNEGSKA (reference sequence). There are 14 residues in the CDR3. V lost 4 bases to trimming and J lost 1 base, with 13 bases between them. CDR3 in amino acids: CSAKPPTGNTEAFF. CDR3 DNA sequence: TGCAGTGCTAAACCGCCGACGGGGAACACTGAAGCTTTCTTT.

This chain links TRBV27 with TRBJ2-1, with 7 bases lining up with TRBD1. The CDR3 contains 17 residues. With 7 bases clipped from V and 13 bases from J, the junction kept 25 bases outside the gene matches. CDR1 MNHEY and CDR2 SMNVEV come from the germline V gene (reference sequence). The CDR3 here is CASIRWSGQTIGETQFF. The CDR3 bases are TGTGCCAGCATACGATGGTCGGGACAGACCATCGGGGAGACCCAGTTCTTC.

The gene calls are TRBV5-1 and TRBJ2-5; a possible D gene is TRBD1 (6 bases). The DNA end favors TRBJ2-7, so the J call may be wrong. The CDR3 totals 13 residues. Looked up from germline, CDR1 is SGHRS and CDR2 is YFSETQ. The CDR3 spells CATRPDSTYEQYF. The CDR3 DNA is TGCGCCACACGACCGGACAGCACCTACGAGCAGTACTTC.

V gene TRBV12-3 or TRBV12-4 combines with J gene TRBJ1-1; TRBD1 matches at 8 bases. This CDR3 contains 15 residues. The junction had 8 bases not matched to a gene; V was cut back by 7 bases and J by 1 base. CDR3 in amino acids: CASNPRQGKNTEAFF. The CDR3 DNA is TGTGCCAGCAACCCCCGACAGGGGAAGAACACTGAAGCTTTCTTT.

This chain uses TRBV11-1 with TRBJ2-5; 9 bases align to TRBD2. The CDR3 extends over 22 amino acids. J lost 0 bases, V lost 5 bases, and 25 bases had no gene match. Germline V gene lookup returns CDR1 SGHAT and CDR2 FQDESV (reference sequence). The CDR3 DNA follows: TGTGCCAGCAGCCCCCGCTTTAAGCCCAAAAGCGGGGGGCGGGGGTACCAAGAGACCCAGTACTTC. This gives the protein CASSPRFKPKSGGRGYQETQYF. Full variable domain (missing parts from reference TRBV11-1 and TRBJ2-5): EAEVAQSPRYKITEKSQAVAFWCDPISGHATLYWYRQILGQGPELLVQFQDESVVDDSQLPKDRFSAERLKGVDSTLKIQPAELGDSAMYLCASSPRFKPKSGGRGYQETQYFGPGTRLLVL.

J is TRBJ2-7 and V is TRBV20-1; 7 bases agree with TRBD2. Germline values: CDR1 DFQATT, CDR2 SNEGSKA (reference sequence). The CDR3 extends over 15 amino acids. V was clipped by 2 bases and J by 6 bases; unmatched bases: 13. The CDR3: CSARRTGTTRGEQYF. The CDR3, as DNA: TGCAGTGCTAGACGGACCGGGACTACCCGTGGCGAGCAGTACTTC.

V and J are TRBV27 and TRBJ1-1; D is uncertain. Deletions cut 2 bases from V and 1 base from J, with 8 bases between. The CDR3 length is 14 residues. Germline V gene sequence: CDR1 MNHEY, CDR2 SMNVEV (reference sequence). CDR3 sequence (DNA): TGTGCCAGCAGTTTAACGACGGCGAACACTGAAGCTTTCTTT. As protein: CASSLTTANTEAFF.

The rearrangement links TRBV14 to TRBJ1-6, with no clear D. The CDR3 runs to 15 residues. V dropped 2 bases and J dropped 10 bases, with 15 bases sitting between them. Germline CDR1 is SGHDN and CDR2 is FVKESK. DNA of the CDR3: TGTGCCAGCAGCCAACAAGTCGTATCGGACTCACCCCTCCACTTT. Translated, it gives CASSQQVVSDSPLHF. The whole variable domain, remainder taken from reference TRBV14 and TRBJ1-6, is EAGVTQFPSHSVIEKGQTVTLRCDPISGHDNLYWYRRVMGKEIKFLLHFVKESKQDESGMPNNRFLAERTGGTYSTLKVQPAELEDSGVYFCASSQQVVSDSPLHFGNGTRLTVT.

Only a few counts were recorded for this clonotype. The rearrangement uses TRBV10-3 and TRBJ2-3; D assignment may be TRBD1 or TRBD2 (6 bases each). Trimming removed 4 bases at V and 2 bases at J, with 19 bases between. Germline lookup yields CDR1 ENHRY and CDR2 SYGVKD. The CDR3 runs to 17 residues. The CDR3 nucleotides read TGTGCCATCAGTGGGTTCACTCAGGGGACTTTCACAGATACGCAGTATTTT. It specifies CAISGFTQGTFTDTQYF.